A selection of T cell receptor beta chains follows, all from one sample in a study of cytomegalovirus exposure and HLA in healthy donors. This table comes from immunoSEQ multiplex PCR, and its TCRdb copy is limited to in-frame clones, with some not included. In the table there are tens of thousands of clones, 70% to 75% of which are singletons. Sequencing input: PBMCs. Receptor source: a woman aged 50 to 60 in good health and CMV-seropositive. Each CDR3 is given with its conserved first and last residue. The order of the fields is J gene, V gene, CDR3 protein.

j_call: TRBJ2-3
v_call: TRBV7-6
cdr3_aa: CASSPRAGGGRSTDTQYF

j_call: TRBJ1-1
v_call: TRBV19
cdr3_aa: CASRQSYWEAFF

j_call: TRBJ2-7
v_call: TRBV7-9
cdr3_aa: CASSSPSGRISYEQYF

j_call: TRBJ1-2
v_call: TRBV28
cdr3_aa: CASTVGLGSIYGYTF

j_call: TRBJ1-1
v_call: TRBV4-1
cdr3_aa: CASSQQGWVTEAFF

j_call: TRBJ1-1
v_call: TRBV5-6
cdr3_aa: CASSLGRGSLTEAFF

j_call: TRBJ2-7
v_call: TRBV5-6
cdr3_aa: CASRGLAGVWGYEQYF

j_call: TRBJ2-2
v_call: TRBV28
cdr3_aa: CASSPSDGVGELFF

j_call: TRBJ1-2
v_call: TRBV28
cdr3_aa: CASRSTGPGGYTF

j_call: TRBJ2-7
v_call: TRBV14
cdr3_aa: CASSQGTPQGSAEQYF

j_call: TRBJ2-1
v_call: TRBV5-1
cdr3_aa: CASSSPPLGTSGRDNEQFF

j_call: TRBJ2-1
v_call: TRBV18
cdr3_aa: CASSPDLSSYNEQFF

j_call: TRBJ2-7
v_call: TRBV5-1
cdr3_aa: CASSIGTSGSYEQYF

j_call: TRBJ2-7
v_call: TRBV15
cdr3_aa: CATSRVARTYEQYF

j_call: TRBJ2-7
v_call: TRBV9
cdr3_aa: CASSVGQRPYEQYF

j_call: TRBJ1-1
v_call: TRBV7-8
cdr3_aa: CASSLRDTFTEAFF

j_call: TRBJ1-1
v_call: TRBV9
cdr3_aa: CASSVEDRNTEAFF

j_call: TRBJ2-3
v_call: TRBV5-1
cdr3_aa: CASSSTGDGTDTQYF

j_call: TRBJ2-7
v_call: TRBV19
cdr3_aa: CASSYGQGVSEQYF

j_call: TRBJ1-5
v_call: TRBV29-1
cdr3_aa: CSVADARQPQHF

j_call: NA
v_call: TRBV27
cdr3_aa: CASSLTGNYEQYF

j_call: TRBJ2-7
v_call: TRBV15
cdr3_aa: CATSRDPRRTDEQYF